The 20 T cell receptor beta chains below come from one sample, sequenced in a study of shared clonotypes between healthy human individuals. Produced via immunoSEQ multiplex PCR; TCRdb's table is partial and in-frame only. In the table there are 180,000 or so clones, about 93% of which are singletons. The material sequenced was naive CD4+ T cells sorted from blood. The subset was: CD45RA+ positively selected. The receptors stem from a woman in her 30s in good health.

The genes are TRBV7-8 and TRBJ1-2; no firm D call. V was shortened by 1 base and J by 3 bases, with 6 bases between the two germline ends. From germline, CDR1 is SGHVS and CDR2 FQNEAQ. This CDR3 has 13 residues. The CDR3 DNA reads TGTGCCAGCAGCTTAGTCACAGACTATGGCTACACCTTC. Encoded protein: CASSLVTDYGYTF.

The chain employs TRBV11-1 and TRBJ2-2, with 8 bases matching TRBD1. Germline values: CDR1 SGHAT, CDR2 FQDESV (reference sequence). CDR3 length: 15 amino acids. Losses at the gene ends were 5 bases for V and 4 bases for J; bases not matched to a gene: 6. CDR3 bases: TGTGCCAGCAGCAGGGGGACAGGCCCCACCGGGGAGCTGTTTTTT. Amino acids: CASSRGTGPTGELFF.

This rearrangement joins TRBV5-6 to TRBJ1-1; perhaps TRBD1 as D (5 bases). CDR1 is SGHDT, CDR2 YYEEEE, per germline. The CDR3 extends over 17 amino acids. Deletions cut 0 bases from V and 6 bases from J, with 21 bases between. CDR3 nucleotides: TGTGCCAGCAGCTTGGTATTGTGGGGGGAGGTAGCCGCTGAAGCTTTCTTT. This codes for CASSLVLWGEVAAEAFF.

In this sample, this clone turned up once. V gene TRBV19 combines with J gene TRBJ1-2; D unresolved. In germline, CDR1 is LNHDA, CDR2 SQIVND (reference sequence). The germline V and J ends were trimmed by 4 bases and 4 bases, with 13 bases remaining between them. This CDR3 has 14 residues. The CDR3 nucleotides read TGTGCCAGTAGTACCACCGGCACAGCCTATGGCTACACCTTC. It codes for CASSTTGTAYGYTF.

The rearrangement uses TRBV6-1 and TRBJ2-1; possible D gene TRBD1, 5 bases. The germline V and J ends were trimmed by 4 bases and 3 bases, with 10 bases remaining between them. Germline V gene sequence: CDR1 MNHNS, CDR2 SASEGT. The CDR3 is made up of 14 amino acids. CDR3 in amino acids: CASSVRDSYNEQFF. In DNA form, the CDR3 reads TGTGCCAGCAGTGTCCGAGACAGCTACAATGAGCAGTTCTTC.

The genes are TRBV5-6 and TRBJ2-7; tentatively, D is TRBD2 (6 bases). Trimming left V 2 bases short and J 3 bases short, with 15 bases between. The CDR3 spans 15 residues. Germline values: CDR1 SGHDT, CDR2 YYEEEE. The CDR3, as DNA: TGTGCCAGCAGCTTTGGGCTAGCGATAGTCTACGAGCAGTACTTC. Amino acids: CASSFGLAIVYEQYF.

This clone was seen just once. The germline gene is not matched at one end of the junction; a read error may be the cause. The chain combines TRBV9 with TRBJ1-1; possible D gene TRBD1, 6 bases. CDR1 and CDR2 (germline): SGDLS, YYNGEE. The CDR3 covers 12 residues. CDR3 in DNA: TGTGCCAGCAGCGTAACAGGGACGGGTATTCTCTTT. It encodes CASSVTGTGILF.

The genes are TRBV18 and TRBJ2-7; unclear D gene. V was trimmed by 2 bases and J by 6 bases, leaving 14 bases between them. The length of the CDR3 is 14 residues. Germline V CDR1 and CDR2: KGHSH, LQKENI. The CDR3 sequence is CASSPGDGWGEQYF. The CDR3 DNA sequence: TGTGCCAGCTCACCAGGAGACGGTTGGGGCGAGCAGTACTTC. Variable domain in full (rest from reference TRBV18 and TRBJ2-7): NAGVMQNPRHLVRRRGQEARLRCSPMKGHSHVYWYRQLPEEGLKFMVYLQKENIIDESGMPKERFSAEFPKEGPSILRIQQVVRGDSAAYFCASSPGDGWGEQYFGPGTRLTVT.

This sequence joins TRBV6-5 and TRBJ2-1, with 12 bases lining up with TRBD2. V trimming: 2 bases; J trimming: 9 bases; junction bases outside the gene matches: 5. The CDR3 length is 15 residues. Germline values: CDR1 MNHEY, CDR2 SVGAGI. The CDR3 sequence is CASSYMTSGSSEQFF. The DNA of the CDR3 is TGTGCCAGCAGTTACATGACTAGCGGGAGCTCTGAGCAGTTCTTC.

This CDR3 is CASRATLAVTQYF. CDR3 nucleotide sequence: TGTGCCAGCAGGGCTACTCTAGCGGTTACGCAGTATTTT. V gene TRBV2 combines with J gene TRBJ2-3; 7 bases line up with TRBD2. This CDR3 comprises 13 residues. The J segment lost 8 bases and the V segment lost 6 bases, leaving 8 bases of the junction unmatched. Germline loops: CDR1 SNHLY, CDR2 FYNNEI.

This clone was seen once. The V and J genes are TRBV10-3 and TRBJ1-1; D ambiguous. V was trimmed by 0 bases and J by 2 bases, leaving 13 bases between them. Germline V gives CDR1 ENHRY, CDR2 SYGVKD. This CDR3 is 16 amino acids long. The chain's CDR3 is CAISESSWQNNTEAFF. The CDR3 region has the DNA TGTGCCATCAGTGAGTCATCGTGGCAGAACAACACTGAAGCTTTCTTT.

The rearrangement uses TRBV2 and TRBJ2-3; TRBD2 matches at 7 bases. CDR1 and CDR2 (germline): SNHLY, FYNNEI. J lost 6 bases, V lost 4 bases, and 16 bases had no gene match. The CDR3 has 17 residues. The CDR3 region is CASSAVPSGGPTDTQYF. The CDR3 coding sequence is TGTGCCAGCAGTGCAGTGCCTAGCGGTGGGCCTACGGATACGCAGTATTTT.

The chain couples TRBV6-6 to TRBJ1-1, with TRBD1 as a possible D gene (5 bases). V was shortened by 2 bases and J by 1 base, with 8 bases between the two germline ends. This CDR3 spans 14 amino acids. The germline CDR1 and CDR2 sequences are MNHNY and SVGAGI (reference sequence). The DNA of the CDR3 is TGTGCCAGCAGTTACCGGGGACGGAACACTGAAGCTTTCTTT. Translation gives CASSYRGRNTEAFF.

The chain carries TRBV28 and TRBJ1-2; TRBD1 is a possible D gene (5 bases). Between the trimmed V and J ends, which lost 10 bases and 8 bases, there was a span of 17 bases. This CDR3 spans 12 amino acids. Germline assignment: CDR1 MDHEN and CDR2 SYDVKM. The CDR3 nucleotides are TGTGCCAACCGCAGGGTGGAGAGGGGCTACACCTTC. Protein sequence: CANRRVERGYTF.

The DNA for the CDR3 is TGTGCCAGCAGTGATGAAGGGCAGGGGCTCTATGGCTACACCTTC. Translation: CASSDEGQGLYGYTF. The chain couples TRBV2 to TRBJ1-2; possible D gene TRBD1, 6 bases. The CDR3 spans 15 residues. Germline loops: CDR1 SNHLY, CDR2 FYNNEI. Trimming shortened V by 3 bases and J by 4 bases, and 15 bases separated the two germline ends. The whole variable domain, remainder taken from reference TRBV2 and TRBJ1-2, is EPEVTQTPSHQVTQMGQEVILRCVPISNHLYFYWYRQILGQKVEFLVSFYNNEISEKSEIFDDQFSVERPDGSNFTLKIRSTKLEDSAMYFCASSDEGQGLYGYTFGSGTRLTVV.

V gene TRBV7-8 combines with J gene TRBJ1-3; 9 nucleotides align to TRBD1. The CDR3 extends over 17 amino acids. Germline V gene sequence: CDR1 SGHVS, CDR2 FQNEAQ. The V segment lost 5 bases and the J segment 1 base; nucleotides outside the gene matches: 9. CDR3 nucleotides: TGTGCCAGCAGCCCCAGGGGGACAGGGCGTTCTGGAAACACCATATATTTT. It specifies CASSPRGTGRSGNTIYF.

This clone was seen just once. The chain has TRBV7-2 and TRBJ2-7; 14 nucleotides line up with TRBD2. The CDR3 runs to 19 residues. The J segment lost 5 bases and the V segment lost 5 bases, leaving 17 bases of the junction unmatched. Germline CDR1 is SGHTA and CDR2 is FQGNSA. The CDR3 coding sequence is TGTGCCAGCAGCCCCACGGGACTAGCGGGAGATCTGGGTGCGCACGAGCAGTACTTC. Protein sequence: CASSPTGLAGDLGAHEQYF.

This rearrangement joins TRBV7-9 to TRBJ2-2; unclear D gene. CDR3 length: 17 amino acids. V was trimmed by 2 bases and J by 3 bases, leaving 16 bases between them. Per germline, CDR1 SEHNR and CDR2 FQNEAQ (reference sequence). CDR3 nucleotide sequence: TGTGCCAGCAGCTTACGCCATTTTGGCGAATACACCGGGGAGCTGTTTTTT. Translation: CASSLRHFGEYTGELFF.

The rearrangement uses TRBV12-2 and TRBJ1-5; whether TRBD1, the table's D call, matches the DNA was not checked. TRBV12-2 constitutes a pseudogene. The CDR3 loop spans 16 amino acids. The CDR3 bases are TGTGCAAGTCGCTTCATGTCGGACAGGAATAATCAGCCCCAGCATTTT. Translated: CASRFMSDRNNQPQHF.

V is TRBV28 and J is TRBJ1-1; 7 bases line up with TRBD1. Germline assignment: CDR1 MDHEN and CDR2 SYDVKM. The CDR3 spans 14 residues. Trimming removed 8 bases from V and 0 bases from J; junction bases left unmatched: 6. For the CDR3, the DNA is TGTGCCAGCTCAACCGGGACAGTGAACACTGAAGCTTTCTTT. This sequence encodes CASSTGTVNTEAFF.